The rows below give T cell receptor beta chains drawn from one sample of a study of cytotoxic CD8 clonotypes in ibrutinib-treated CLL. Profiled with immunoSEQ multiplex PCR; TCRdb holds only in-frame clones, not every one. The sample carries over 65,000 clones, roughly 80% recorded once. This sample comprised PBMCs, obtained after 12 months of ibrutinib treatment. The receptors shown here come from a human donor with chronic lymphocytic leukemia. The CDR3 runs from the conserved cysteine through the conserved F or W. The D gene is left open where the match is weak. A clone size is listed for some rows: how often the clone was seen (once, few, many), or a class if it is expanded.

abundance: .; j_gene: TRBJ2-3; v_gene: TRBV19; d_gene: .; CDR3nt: TGTGCCAGTACCCAGGGGAGCGCCAACACAGATACGCAGTATTTT; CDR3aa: CASTQGSANTDTQYF
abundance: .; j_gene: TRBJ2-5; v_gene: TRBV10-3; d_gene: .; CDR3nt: TGTGCCATCACCTCGGACTACCAAGAGACCCAGTACTTC; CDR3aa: CAITSDYQETQYF
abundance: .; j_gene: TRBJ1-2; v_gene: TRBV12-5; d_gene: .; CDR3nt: TGTGCTAGTGGTTTGACCAAGGTAGGGAGCGGCTACACCTTC; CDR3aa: CASGLTKVGSGYTF
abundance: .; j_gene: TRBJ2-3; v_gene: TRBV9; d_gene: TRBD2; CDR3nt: TGTGCCAGCAGCTACGGGGGGGCTGATACGCAGTATTTT; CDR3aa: CASSYGGADTQYF
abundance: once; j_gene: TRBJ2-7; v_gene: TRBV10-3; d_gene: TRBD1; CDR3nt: TGTGCCATCACCTTTGGGGACAGAGAGACGGAGCAGTACTTC; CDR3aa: CAITFGDRETEQYF
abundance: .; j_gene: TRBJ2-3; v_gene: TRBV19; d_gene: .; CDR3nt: TGTGCCAGTAGCCCAGTTAGGGGCACGATAAGCACAGATACGCAGTATTTT; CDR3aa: CASSPVRGTISTDTQYF
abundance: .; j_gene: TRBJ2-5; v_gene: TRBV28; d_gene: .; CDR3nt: TGTGCCAGCAGCTCCGGAGGTGGCCAAGAGACCCAGTACTTC; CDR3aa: CASSSGGGQETQYF
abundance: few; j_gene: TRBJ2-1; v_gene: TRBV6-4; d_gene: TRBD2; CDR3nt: TGTGCCAGCGGTGTTGCGGGGGACTACAATGAGCAGTTCTTC; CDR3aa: CASGVAGDYNEQFF
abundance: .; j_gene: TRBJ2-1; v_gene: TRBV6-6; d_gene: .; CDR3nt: TGTGCCAGCAGTCCCCGCGGGGGCGATGGGAATGAGCAGTTCTTC; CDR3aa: CASSPRGGDGNEQFF
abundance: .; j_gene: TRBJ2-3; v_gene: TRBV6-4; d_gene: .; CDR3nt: TGTGCCAGCAGTGACTCTCCGACTAGTTGGGATACGCAGTATTTT; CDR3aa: CASSDSPTSWDTQYF
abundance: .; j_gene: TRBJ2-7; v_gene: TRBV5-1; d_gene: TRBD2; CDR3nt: TGCGCCCACCTACGGGGAGGGGAAACCTACGAGCAGTACTTC; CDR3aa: CAHLRGGETYEQYF
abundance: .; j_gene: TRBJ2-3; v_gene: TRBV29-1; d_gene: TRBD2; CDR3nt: TGCAGCGCCCGAGGGGCTAGCGGGGGCCTCGCAGATACGCAGTATTTT; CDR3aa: CSARGASGGLADTQYF
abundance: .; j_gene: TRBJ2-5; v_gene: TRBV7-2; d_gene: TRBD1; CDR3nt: TGTGCCAGCAGCCTAACAGGGGGCGAGACCCAGTACTTC; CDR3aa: CASSLTGGETQYF
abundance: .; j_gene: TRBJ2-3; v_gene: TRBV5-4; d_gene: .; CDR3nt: TGTGCCGGTGGGACCGGGGGCACAGATACGCAGTATTTT; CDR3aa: CAGGTGGTDTQYF
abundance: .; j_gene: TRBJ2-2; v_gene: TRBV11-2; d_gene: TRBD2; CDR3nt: TGTGCCAGCAGCCCCCGGACTAGCGGGAGGGCCCACACCGGGGAGCTGTTTTTT; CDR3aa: CASSPRTSGRAHTGELFF
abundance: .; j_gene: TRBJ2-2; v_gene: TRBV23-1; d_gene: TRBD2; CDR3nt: TGCGCCAGCAGTCCCGCACTAGCGGGGGGGCGGTACACCGGGGAGCTGTTTTTT; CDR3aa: CASSPALAGGRYTGELFF
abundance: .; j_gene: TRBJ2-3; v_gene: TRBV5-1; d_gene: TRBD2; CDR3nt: TGCGCCAGCAGCCAGCTAGCGGGCTACACAGATACGCAGTATTTT; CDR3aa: CASSQLAGYTDTQYF
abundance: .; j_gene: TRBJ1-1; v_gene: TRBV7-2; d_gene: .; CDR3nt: TGTGCCAGCAGCTTAAGCGGACGGAACACTGAAGCTTTCTTT; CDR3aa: CASSLSGRNTEAFF
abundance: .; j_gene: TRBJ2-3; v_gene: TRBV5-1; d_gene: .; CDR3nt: TGCGCCAGCAGCTTGTTGGCAGATACGCAGTATTTT; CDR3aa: CASSLLADTQYF
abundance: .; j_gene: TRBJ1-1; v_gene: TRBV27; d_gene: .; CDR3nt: TGTGCCAGCAGCCCCGCGGGGCCCTATGAAGCTTTCTTT; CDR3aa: CASSPAGPYEAFF
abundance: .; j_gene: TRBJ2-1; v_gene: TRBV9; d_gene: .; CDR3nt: TGTGCCAGCAGCGTAGGGGCCGACAATGAGCAGTTCTTC; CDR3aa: CASSVGADNEQFF
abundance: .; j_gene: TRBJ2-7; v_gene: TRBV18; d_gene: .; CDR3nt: TGTGCCAGCTCCCCCCCCGGAGGGCCGGGAGAGCAGTACTTC; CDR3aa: CASSPPGGPGEQYF
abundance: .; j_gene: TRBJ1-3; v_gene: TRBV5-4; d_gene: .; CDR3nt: TGTGCCAGCAGCTTTTCTGGCGGATCTGGAAACACCATATATTTT; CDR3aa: CASSFSGGSGNTIYF
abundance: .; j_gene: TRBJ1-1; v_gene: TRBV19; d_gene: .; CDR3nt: TGTGCCAGTAGTATAGATGGGCAGGGGTCCACTGAAGCTTTCTTT; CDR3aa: CASSIDGQGSTEAFF
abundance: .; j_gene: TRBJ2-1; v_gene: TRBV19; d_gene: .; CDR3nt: TGTGCCAGTAGTCCCCTCGCGGGCCGGGCCAGTGGAGTCGGTGAGCAGTTCTTC; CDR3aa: CASSPLAGRASGVGEQFF
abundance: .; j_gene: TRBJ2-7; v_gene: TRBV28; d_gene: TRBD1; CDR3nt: TGTGCCAGCAGGACAGGGATGAACGAGCAGTACTTC; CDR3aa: CASRTGMNEQYF
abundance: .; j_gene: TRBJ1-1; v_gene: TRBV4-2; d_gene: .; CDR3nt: TGTGCCAGCAGACCGTCGGGAGCCGAAGCTTTCTTT; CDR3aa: CASRPSGAEAFF
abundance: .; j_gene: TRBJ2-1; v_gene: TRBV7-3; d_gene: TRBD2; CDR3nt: TGTGCCAGCAGCCCCCGCGGGGGGCGTAACAATGAGCAGTTCTTC; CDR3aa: CASSPRGGRNNEQFF
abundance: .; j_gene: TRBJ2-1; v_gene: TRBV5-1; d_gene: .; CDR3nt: TGCGCCAGCAGCGGGCCCGGGGATTACAATGAGCAGTTCTTC; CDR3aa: CASSGPGDYNEQFF
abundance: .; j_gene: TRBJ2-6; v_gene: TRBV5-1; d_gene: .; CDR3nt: TGCGCCAGCAGCTGGGACAGCGGGTCTGGGGCCAACGTCCTGACTTTC; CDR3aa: CASSWDSGSGANVLTF
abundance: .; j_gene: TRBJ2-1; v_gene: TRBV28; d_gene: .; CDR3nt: TGTGCCAGCAGTCGCGAGCGATCCTACAATGAGCAGTTCTTC; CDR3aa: CASSRERSYNEQFF
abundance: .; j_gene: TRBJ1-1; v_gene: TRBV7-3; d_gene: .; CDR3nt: TGTGCCAGCAGCTTTAGCGGGAACACTGAAGCTTTCTTT; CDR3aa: CASSFSGNTEAFF
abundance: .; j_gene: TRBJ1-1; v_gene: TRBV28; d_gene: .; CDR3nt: TGTGCCAGCAGCTCCCCGGCGGGGGGGAGGGGTGAAGCTTTCTTT; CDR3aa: CASSSPAGGRGEAFF
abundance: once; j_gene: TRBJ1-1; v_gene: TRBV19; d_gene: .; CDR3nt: TGTGCCAGTAGTCCACAGGGAGGGGGCACTGAAGCTTTCTTT; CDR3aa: CASSPQGGGTEAFF
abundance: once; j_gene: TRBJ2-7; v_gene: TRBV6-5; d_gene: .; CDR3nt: TGTGCCAGCAGTTACGGGGGGGCCGGTTACGAGCAGTACTTC; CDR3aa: CASSYGGAGYEQYF
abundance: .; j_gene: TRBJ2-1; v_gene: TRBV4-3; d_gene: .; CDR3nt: TGCGCCAGCAGCCAAGAGGCCCTCCCCGGCCCGAAGTTCTTC; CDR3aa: CASSQEALPGPKFF
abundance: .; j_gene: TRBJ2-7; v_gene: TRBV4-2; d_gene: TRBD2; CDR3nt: TGTGCCAGCAGCCCTCCGGGACTAGTCTACGAGCAGTACTTC; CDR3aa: CASSPPGLVYEQYF
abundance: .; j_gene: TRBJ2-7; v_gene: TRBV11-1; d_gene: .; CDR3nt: TGTGCCAGCAGCTTAGGCCAAACCCACTCCTACGAGCAGTACTTC; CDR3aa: CASSLGQTHSYEQYF
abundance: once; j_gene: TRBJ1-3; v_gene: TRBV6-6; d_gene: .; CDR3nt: TGTGCCAGCAGTTTTCAGGTGCTTGGGGGAAACACCATATATTTT; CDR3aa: CASSFQVLGGNTIYF
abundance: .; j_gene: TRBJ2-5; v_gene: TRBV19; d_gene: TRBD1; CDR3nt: TGTGCCAGTAGTTGGGACAGAGAAGAGACCCAGTACTTC; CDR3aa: CASSWDREETQYF
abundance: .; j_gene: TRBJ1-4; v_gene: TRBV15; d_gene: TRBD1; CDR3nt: TGTGCCACCAGCAGACCCGGGACAGGGGTGTATGAAAAACTGTTTTTT; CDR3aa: CATSRPGTGVYEKLFF
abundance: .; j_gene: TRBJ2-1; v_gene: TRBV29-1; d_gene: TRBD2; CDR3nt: TGCAGCGCGACTAGCGTCGGTGAGCAGTTCTTC; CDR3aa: CSATSVGEQFF
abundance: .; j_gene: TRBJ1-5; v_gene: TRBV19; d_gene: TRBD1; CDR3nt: TGTGCCAGTAGCAAGGACAGGGCACTGGGTCAGCCCCAGCATTTT; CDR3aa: CASSKDRALGQPQHF
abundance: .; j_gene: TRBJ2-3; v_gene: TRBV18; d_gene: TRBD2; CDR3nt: TGTGCCAGCTCACCCCCCGCGGGAGGGCGCGCTGTTCAGTATTTT; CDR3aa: CASSPPAGGRAVQYF
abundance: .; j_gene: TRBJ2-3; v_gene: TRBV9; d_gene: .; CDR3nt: TGTGCCAGCAGCCGCAGCGGCTCTACGCAGTATTTT; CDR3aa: CASSRSGSTQYF
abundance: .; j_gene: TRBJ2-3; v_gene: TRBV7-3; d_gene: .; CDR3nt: TGTGCCAGCAGCTTCCAGGGAGCGAGGGATACGCAGTATTTT; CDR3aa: CASSFQGARDTQYF
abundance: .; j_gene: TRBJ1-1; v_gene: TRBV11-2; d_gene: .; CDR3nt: TGTGCCAGCAGCTTTACGGGGAACACTGAAGCTTTCTTT; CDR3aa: CASSFTGNTEAFF
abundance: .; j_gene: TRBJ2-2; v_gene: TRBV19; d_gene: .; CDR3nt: TGTGCCAGTAGTCCCCACGGGGCCATCGACACCGGGGAGCTGTTTTTT; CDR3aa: CASSPHGAIDTGELFF
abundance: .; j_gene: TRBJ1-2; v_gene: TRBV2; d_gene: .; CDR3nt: TGTGCCAGCATCGATCGAAAGTATGGCTACACCTTC; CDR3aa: CASIDRKYGYTF
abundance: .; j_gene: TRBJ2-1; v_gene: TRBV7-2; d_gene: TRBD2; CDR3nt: TGTGCCAGCAGCTTATTGGCTAGCGGGCAACTATACAATGAGCAGTTCTTC; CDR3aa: CASSLLASGQLYNEQFF
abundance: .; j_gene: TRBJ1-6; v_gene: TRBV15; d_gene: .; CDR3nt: TGTGCCACCAGTCAGGATCATTCACCCCTCCACTTT; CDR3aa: CATSQDHSPLHF
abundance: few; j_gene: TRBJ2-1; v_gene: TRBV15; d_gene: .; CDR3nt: TGTGCCACCAGCATGTTGGGGGCTACCTTCTCCTACAATGAGCAGTTCTTC; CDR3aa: CATSMLGATFSYNEQFF
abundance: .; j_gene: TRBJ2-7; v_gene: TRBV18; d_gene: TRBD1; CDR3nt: TGTGCCAGCTCACCGGAGGGGGGGACAGGGAGGCCTCCCCAGTACTTC; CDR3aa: CASSPEGGTGRPPQYF
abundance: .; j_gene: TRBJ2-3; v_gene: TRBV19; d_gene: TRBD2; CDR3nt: TGTGCCAGTAGTCCGCGGACTAGCGGGGAGGGGGATACGCAGTATTTT; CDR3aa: CASSPRTSGEGDTQYF
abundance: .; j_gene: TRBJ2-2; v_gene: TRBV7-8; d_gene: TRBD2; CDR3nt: TGTGCCAGCAGCGCGGGAGGGGGGACCGGGGAGCTGTTTTTT; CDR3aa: CASSAGGGTGELFF